This T cell receptor beta chain was observed in a study of T cells expressing NK-cell markers. Study results and limitations: A handful of donors showed these clonotypes also leading the CD3+CD56-NKG2C+ fraction. In a group of about 6 donors, dominant NKG2C+ clonotypes represented about 1.0-8% of CD8+ T cells.

TCR beta cDNA was made by 5'RACE template switching with UMIs. After re-calling the 5' RACE reads, TCRdb lists one entry per CDR3 protein, DNA absent. Here the sample table reports hundreds of thousands of distinct CDR3 sequences. With regard to this clonotype: Antigen specificity is unknown.

Sequencing was carried out using blood T cells: a sorted CD56 or NKG2C T cell subset, CD4+ or CD8+ T cells, or bulk PBMC T cells (not recorded which). The origin of this receptor is a young man in good health.

The CDR3 spells CASSSNRGLDTEAFF. The rearrangement links TRBV7-2 to TRBJ1-1; TCRdb returns TRBD1, unconfirmable since there is no DNA. Germline V CDR1 and CDR2: SGHTA, FQGNSA. The CDR3 runs 15 residues.